This entry lists 28 T cell receptor beta chains sequenced from one sample in a study of naive and memory T cell subsets. Both TRBC1 and TRBC2 were covered by a beta constant-region primer of two equimolar oligonucleotides. MiXCR, run by TCRdb on the UMI-ligation and nested PCR reads, gives a single entry per CDR3 protein. The profile shows around 160,000 distinct CDR3 sequences, over 15% of them singletons. The sample comprised naive CD4+ T cells from blood. The receptors stem from a human donor in good health.

This chain uses TRBV7-2 with TRBJ2-5; D gene ambiguous. The CDR3 loop spans 16 amino acids. The germline V gene has CDR1 SGHTA and CDR2 FQGNSA. The germline V and J ends were trimmed by 3 bases and 1 base, with 15 bases remaining between them. CDR3 sequence reads: CASSFYPQEIQETQYF. CDR3 DNA: TGTGCCAGCAGCTTTTATCCCCAGGAAATCCAAGAGACCCAGTACTTC.

The V and J genes are TRBV7-9 and TRBJ2-1; D gene uncertain. V gave up 1 base and J gave up 4 bases, with 11 bases separating them. The CDR3 covers 15 residues. CDR1 is SEHNR, CDR2 FQNEAQ, per germline (reference sequence). The CDR3 loop reads CASSLGSLQYNEQFF. As DNA, the CDR3 is TGTGCCAGCAGCTTAGGCTCTCTCCAATACAATGAGCAGTTCTTC.

J is TRBJ1-5 and V is TRBV28; possible D gene TRBD1, 6 bases. Trimming cost V 5 bases and J 5 bases, with 13 bases left between them. Germline CDR1 is MDHEN and CDR2 is SYDVKM. This CDR3 is 14 amino acids long. The CDR3: CASSRGAGDQPQHF. The CDR3 DNA reads as TGTGCCAGCAGTCGGGGGGCGGGGGATCAGCCCCAGCATTTT.

V gene TRBV6-5 combines with J gene TRBJ2-2; unclear D gene. Germline loops: CDR1 MNHEY, CDR2 SVGAGI. The ends were cut back, 4 bases at V and 6 bases at J, with 15 bases in the middle. CDR3 length equals 15 residues. CDR3 DNA: TGTGCCAGCAGTTCTGAAGGAAGTGTGGCCGGGGAGCTGTTTTTT. This encodes CASSSEGSVAGELFF.

This clonotype has at least ten counts. V is TRBV7-6 and J is TRBJ2-1; possibly TRBD1 for D (6 bases). Germline lookup yields CDR1 SGHVS and CDR2 FNYEAQ. The CDR3 contains 15 residues. V was pared by 2 bases and J by 6 bases, with 14 bases between. The CDR3 loop is CASSLTPNRVNEQFF. The CDR3 DNA sequence: TGTGCCAGCAGCTTAACCCCAAACAGGGTCAATGAGCAGTTCTTC.

The genes are TRBV2 and TRBJ2-1; D remains ambiguous. The CDR3 has 13 amino acids. The V and J ends lost 2 bases and 2 bases respectively, with 4 bases between them. From germline, CDR1 is SNHLY and CDR2 FYNNEI. CDR3 nucleotides: TGTGCCAGCAGTGAATCAACCTACAATGAGCAGTTCTTC. As protein: CASSESTYNEQFF.

This clonotype appeared a few times. The CDR3 coding sequence is TGCAGTGCAAGGGGACTAGCGGGAGGTGAGCAGTTCTTC. Translated, it gives CSARGLAGGEQFF. The chain uses TRBV20-1 and TRBJ2-1; TRBD2 matches 15 bases. The CDR3 covers 13 residues. CDR1 is DFQATT, CDR2 SNEGSKA, per germline (reference sequence). The J segment lost 9 bases and the V segment lost 6 bases, leaving 3 bases of the junction unmatched.

This clonotype was recorded a few times. The chain joins TRBV28 to TRBJ2-7, with 7 bases aligning to TRBD1. V shed 11 bases, J shed 3 bases, and the junction held 10 bases outside the gene matches. Germline loops: CDR1 MDHEN, CDR2 SYDVKM. The CDR3 extends over 13 amino acids. The CDR3 sequence: CAGAKGAGYEQYF. The CDR3 bases are TGTGCCGGTGCGAAGGGGGCGGGCTACGAGCAGTACTTC.

This clonotype was detected only a few times. The CDR3, as DNA: TGTGCCACCAGCAGAGAGGGGTCTCCGGACTATGGCTACACCTTC. Translating it yields CATSREGSPDYGYTF. The chain carries TRBV15 and TRBJ1-2, with D hard to call. This CDR3 region has 15 residues. Germline V gene sequence: CDR1 LNHNV, CDR2 YYDKDF (reference sequence). The ends were cut back, 0 bases at V and 3 bases at J, with 11 bases in the middle.

This clonotype was recorded a few times. The chain carries TRBV2 and TRBJ2-1; TRBD1 aligns across 7 bases. CDR3 size: 15 residues. V lost 5 bases to trimming and J lost 0 bases; unmatched junction nucleotides: 4. CDR1 is SNHLY and CDR2 is FYNNEI in the germline V gene. The CDR3 DNA reads TGTGCCAGCAGTACGACAGGGAGCTCCTACAATGAGCAGTTCTTC. Translating gives CASSTTGSSYNEQFF.

This clonotype was seen a few times. J is TRBJ2-5 and V is TRBV6-1; 11 bases fit TRBD1. CDR3 length: 15 residues. Germline V gene sequence: CDR1 MNHNS, CDR2 SASEGT. The junction had 8 bases not matched to a gene; V was cut back by 6 bases and J by 5 bases. CDR3 protein: CASRERTGGGETQYF. The DNA of the CDR3 is TGTGCCAGCAGAGAGAGGACAGGGGGCGGGGAGACCCAGTACTTC.

The chain joins TRBV28 to TRBJ1-5; no definite D call. Germline CDR1 reads MDHEN; CDR2 reads SYDVKM. V gave up 3 bases and J gave up 4 bases, with 4 bases separating them. The length of the CDR3 is 12 residues. CDR3 DNA sequence: TGTGCCAGCAGTTTCTTGAATCAGCCCCAGCATTTT. Translation gives CASSFLNQPQHF.

The sample holds many counts of this clonotype. This sequence joins TRBV4-3 and TRBJ2-3; 8 bases are shared with TRBD2. The CDR3 sequence is 18 residues long. With 0 bases clipped from V and 4 bases from J, the junction kept 12 bases outside the gene matches. The germline V gene encodes CDR1 LGHNA and CDR2 YSLEER. CDR3 sequence (DNA): TGCGCCAGCAGCCAAGATACGGCGGGAGGCACAGGGTCAGATACGCAGTATTTT. Translated: CASSQDTAGGTGSDTQYF.

A few counts support this clonotype. The rearrangement uses TRBV20-1 and TRBJ1-3; D may be TRBD1 (5 bases). Germline assignment: CDR1 DFQATT and CDR2 SNEGSKA (reference sequence). V lost 0 bases and J lost 2, with 8 bases in between. The CDR3 length is 14 residues. CDR3 protein: CSARDTGAGNTIYF. CDR3 nucleotide sequence: TGCAGTGCTAGAGACACAGGAGCTGGAAACACCATATATTTT.

The V and J genes are TRBV7-2 and TRBJ2-3; TRBD2 matches at 7 bases. The CDR3 sequence is 15 residues long. The J segment lost 0 bases and the V segment lost 3 bases, leaving 3 bases of the junction unmatched. Germline assignment: CDR1 SGHTA and CDR2 FQGNSA. CDR3 in DNA: TGTGCCAGCAGCTTCCAGCGGGGTAGCACAGATACGCAGTATTTT. Protein sequence: CASSFQRGSTDTQYF.

This clonotype was recorded many times. This chain uses TRBV12-3 or TRBV12-4 with TRBJ2-7; 7 bases line up with TRBD1. With 6 bases clipped from V and 4 bases from J, the junction kept 9 bases outside the gene matches. This CDR3 is 14 amino acids long. The CDR3 sequence: CASSPRQGPYEQYF. The CDR3 DNA follows: TGTGCCAGCAGCCCCAGACAGGGCCCTTACGAGCAGTACTTC.

This rearrangement joins TRBV5-1 to TRBJ2-6; no reliable D call. The CDR3 is 13 residues long. Germline lookup yields CDR1 SGHRS and CDR2 YFSETQ. The V end was cut by 7 bases, the J end by 1 base, with 6 bases between. The CDR3 sequence is CASLGSGANVLTF. The CDR3 DNA reads TGCGCCAGCTTAGGGTCTGGGGCCAACGTCCTGACTTTC.

The gene calls are TRBV20-1 and TRBJ2-1, with a weak D call TRBD2 (6 bases). Trimming took 5 bases from V and 8 from J, leaving 13 bases between them. The CDR3 is made up of 12 amino acids. The germline V gene has CDR1 DFQATT and CDR2 SNEGSKA (reference sequence). CDR3 sequence (DNA): TGCAGTGCTCGCAGACTAGAATATGAGCAGTTCTTC. Protein: CSARRLEYEQFF.

J is TRBJ2-1 and V is TRBV6-2 or TRBV6-3, with a weak D call TRBD1 (5 bases). Germline CDR1 reads MNHEY; CDR2 reads SVGEGT. The CDR3 has 16 residues. Deletions cut 2 bases from V and 9 bases from J, with 20 bases between. The CDR3: CASSYLGRAFGSEQFF. CDR3 in DNA: TGTGCCAGCAGTTACCTCGGCAGGGCTTTTGGAAGTGAGCAGTTCTTC.

The chain carries TRBV7-9 and TRBJ1-2; D gene ambiguous. The CDR3 runs to 12 residues. CDR1 and CDR2 (germline): SEHNR, FQNEAQ (reference sequence). V dropped 4 bases and J dropped 8 bases, with 11 bases sitting between them. CDR3 DNA: TGTGCCAGCAGCTCTGGGAATCCGGGCTACACCTTC. As protein: CASSSGNPGYTF.

The chain has TRBV6-6 and TRBJ2-5; a weak D match, TRBD1 (6 bases). The CDR3 consists of 15 residues. Germline CDR1 MNHNY, CDR2 SVGAGI (reference sequence). V was cut by 2 bases and J by 1 base, with 11 bases left in between. The CDR3 region is CASSYVRGSQETQYF. DNA of the CDR3: TGTGCCAGCAGTTACGTCAGGGGAAGCCAAGAGACCCAGTACTTC.

V and J are TRBV12-3 or TRBV12-4 and TRBJ1-2, with TRBD1 identical over 10 bases. This CDR3 has 15 amino acids. The ends lost 3 bases at V and 6 bases at J; junction bases unmatched: 7. The CDR3 DNA follows: TGTGCCAGCAGTTTTCGGGACAGGGGCCTCGATGGCTACACCTTC. It is translated as CASSFRDRGLDGYTF.

This clonotype was counted a few times. The chain couples TRBV7-2 to TRBJ2-1; D unresolved. The ends were cut back, 1 base at V and 4 bases at J, with 14 bases in the middle. Germline CDR1 is SGHTA and CDR2 is FQGNSA. The CDR3 length is 16 residues. The CDR3 is CASSLDSLIDYNEQFF. CDR3 nucleotide sequence: TGTGCCAGCAGCTTAGACAGCCTTATCGATTACAATGAGCAGTTCTTC. The variable domain in full, with the rest retrieved from reference TRBV7-2 and TRBJ2-1, is GAGVSQSPSNKVTEKGKDVELRCDPISGHTALYWYRQSLGQGLEFLIYFQGNSAPDKSGLPSDRFSAERTGGSVSTLTIQRTQQEDSAVYLCASSLDSLIDYNEQFFGPGTRLTVL.

J is TRBJ1-2 and V is TRBV24-1, with 8 bases aligning to TRBD1. The CDR3 loop spans 12 amino acids. With 6 bases clipped from V and 7 bases from J, the junction kept 3 bases outside the gene matches. Germline CDR1 reads KGHDR; CDR2 reads SFDVKD. CDR3 sequence reads: CATSTTGAGYTF. The CDR3 DNA is TGTGCCACCAGTACGACAGGGGCTGGCTACACCTTC.

The chain combines TRBV3-1 with TRBJ2-3; 7 bases are shared with TRBD2. Germline CDR1 LGHDT, CDR2 YNNKEL (reference sequence). This CDR3 has 16 residues. V lost 0 bases to trimming and J lost 7 bases; unmatched junction nucleotides: 10. This CDR3 is CASSQEPSGRANTQYF. Written as DNA, the CDR3 is TGTGCCAGCAGCCAAGAGCCTAGCGGAAGGGCTAATACGCAGTATTTT.

This sequence joins TRBV20-1 and TRBJ2-7; 8 bases map to TRBD1. CDR1 is DFQATT, CDR2 SNEGSKA, per germline (reference sequence). V was pared by 2 bases and J by 5 bases, with 8 bases of the junction left unmatched. The CDR3 runs to 14 residues. The CDR3 DNA follows: TGCAGTGCTAGATCTCGGACAGGGAGGCACGAGCAGTACTTC. It encodes CSARSRTGRHEQYF.

The chain couples TRBV12-3 or TRBV12-4 to TRBJ2-2; no clear D. The ends were cut back, 6 bases at V and 1 base at J, with 6 bases in the middle. The CDR3 consists of 13 residues. CDR3 protein: CASSPRNTGELFF. The CDR3 nucleotides are TGTGCCAGCAGCCCCAGGAACACCGGGGAGCTGTTTTTT.

In its sample, this clonotype was seen a few times. The chain combines TRBV24-1 with TRBJ1-5, with D tentatively TRBD1 (6 bases). The CDR3 has 13 amino acids. Deletions cut 9 bases from V and 7 bases from J, with 15 bases between. Germline V gives CDR1 KGHDR, CDR2 SFDVKD. DNA of the CDR3: TGTGCCACCGGAGGGGGGGCTGAGCAGCCCCAGCATTTT. Its protein is CATGGGAEQPQHF.